The TCR beta chain under discussion was sequenced for a study of patients with pleural tuberculosis. Many counts were recorded for this clonotype. TCRdb recomputed calls from the reads with MiXCR, one row per CDR3 protein. The data contain 45,000 to 60,000 distinct CDR3 sequences, under 8.5% of them seen just once; the ten biggest clones take up 16%. V was trimmed by 5 bases and J by 6 bases, leaving 17 bases between them. Germline values: CDR1 MGHDK, CDR2 SYGVNS. There are 15 residues in the CDR3. The clonotype was recovered from a human donor with pleural tuberculosis. This chain uses TRBV25-1 with TRBJ2-1; D not certain. The CDR3 here is CASSTPRPNTNEQFF. DNA of the CDR3: TGTGCCAGCAGTACCCCGCGGCCCAATACCAATGAGCAGTTCTTC.